The 21 T cell receptor beta chains presented below share a single source sample, sequenced in a study of blood T cell repertoires in COVID-19 (TCRdb year 2020). The library was prepared using the immunoSEQ multiplex PCR assay. Sourced from immuneACCESS, this table was stored by TCRdb with only in-frame sequences that have V and J called. A share of the clones is absent; for the studies checked, an unresolved V gene accounts for under half, and the remainder has no known explanation. This sample has approximately 160,000 clones in its table, and around 90% of those were observed once. The ten largest clones take up roughly a sixth of the sample. Sequences were obtained from peripheral blood. Receptors originate from a man aged 60 to 75 with active or convalescent COVID-19.

The chain joins TRBV4-2 to TRBJ2-3, with D perhaps TRBD2 (6 bases). The CDR3 extends over 16 amino acids. Per the germline V gene, CDR1 is LGHNA and CDR2 is YNFKEQ. The V end lost 3 bases, the J end lost 1 base, and 14 bases lay between the germline ends. CDR3 residues: CASSHGRDFGTDTQYF. The CDR3 DNA reads TGTGCCAGCAGCCACGGAAGGGACTTTGGCACAGATACGCAGTATTTT.

This clone was seen only a few times. The V gene is TRBV11-3, the J gene TRBJ2-2; D might be TRBD1 (5 bases). Germline V gene lookup returns CDR1 SGHNT and CDR2 YENEEA. V lost 5 bases, J lost 5 bases, and 9 bases lay in between. This CDR3 spans 13 amino acids. The DNA for the CDR3 is TGTGCCAGCAGCCGCAGGGTTACCGGGGAGCTGTTTTTT. It translates to CASSRRVTGELFF. Full variable domain (remainder filled in from reference TRBV11-3 and TRBJ2-2): EAGVVQSPRYKIIEKKQPVAFWCNPISGHNTLYWYLQNLGQGPELLIRYENEEAVDDSQLPKDRFSAERLKGVDSTLKIQPAELGDSAVYLCASSRRVTGELFFGEGSRLTVL.

The chain uses TRBV6-6 and TRBJ1-4, with D unclear. The CDR3 is 14 residues long. Trimming removed 6 bases at V and 5 bases at J, with 13 bases between. CDR1 and CDR2 from the germline V gene are MNHNY and SVGAGI (reference sequence). This CDR3 is CASRPGDLNEKLFF. The CDR3 DNA is TGTGCCAGCAGACCGGGTGATTTAAATGAAAAACTGTTTTTT.

Concerning this clone: The identical CDR3 is also encoded by other nucleotide sequences in the sample. V usage is TRBV5-1 and J usage is TRBJ2-5, with 8 bases matching TRBD2. Germline trimming cut 4 bases from V and 4 bases from J; bases unmatched to any gene: 6. Germline-derived CDR1 and CDR2 are SGHRS and YFSETQ. The CDR3 totals 14 residues. DNA for the CDR3: TGCGCCAGCAGCCTCGGACTAGCTGGAGAGACCCAGTACTTC. It specifies CASSLGLAGETQYF.

V gene TRBV5-1 combines with J gene TRBJ2-5; TRBD1 might be the D (5 bases). The CDR3 sequence is 13 residues long. The germline gives CDR1 SGHRS, CDR2 YFSETQ. V was pared by 0 bases and J by 2 bases, with 5 bases between. The CDR3 loop reads CASSLEGQETQYF. CDR3 coding DNA: TGCGCCAGCAGCTTGGAGGGGCAAGAGACCCAGTACTTC.

Notes on this clone: Sequence at one end of the junction differs from germline and may be a read error. This CDR3 is CASSTRWGHPAF. The CDR3 DNA is TGTGCCAGTAGTACGCGGTGGGGGCATCCAGCCTTC. The rearrangement uses TRBV19 and TRBJ1-2; D perhaps matches TRBD1 (6 bases). CDR1 is LNHDA and CDR2 is SQIVND in the germline V gene (reference sequence). The length of the CDR3 is 12 residues.

This clone was observed a few times. The J gene is TRBJ1-2, the V gene TRBV6-1; 9 nucleotides line up with TRBD1. Germline lookup yields CDR1 MNHNS and CDR2 SASEGT. The CDR3 runs to 16 residues. With V trimmed by 1 base and J by 3 bases, 6 bases remained unmatched. CDR3 DNA: TGTGCCAGCAGTGAAGACGGGGGACAGGGTCACTATGGCTACACCTTC. Protein sequence: CASSEDGGQGHYGYTF.

The CDR3 here is CASSQRGTSMGETQYF. The CDR3 region has the DNA TGCGCCAGCAGTCAACGTGGGACTAGTATGGGGGAGACCCAGTACTTC. V gene TRBV23-1 combines with J gene TRBJ2-5, with 8 bases that match TRBD2. TRBV23-1 qualifies as an ORF whose function is uncertain. The CDR3 runs 16 residues. Trimming at V came to 2 bases and at J to 5 bases, leaving 10 bases not matched to a gene.

This clone has only a few counts. V usage is TRBV10-3 and J usage is TRBJ1-1; no reliable D call. This CDR3 is 14 amino acids long. Per germline, CDR1 ENHRY and CDR2 SYGVKD. Trimming stripped 6 bases from V and 0 bases from J, with 11 bases between. CDR3 region: CAIRNEGLNTEAFF. CDR3 nucleotides: TGTGCCATCAGGAACGAGGGTCTGAACACTGAAGCTTTCTTT.

The rearrangement links TRBV2 to TRBJ1-1; tentatively, D is TRBD1 (6 bases). Germline V lookup: CDR1 SNHLY, CDR2 FYNNEI. This CDR3 contains 14 residues. Deletions cut 5 bases from V and 1 base from J, with 11 bases between. The CDR3 loop reads CASSRGHPNTEAFF. CDR3 DNA sequence: TGTGCCAGCAGTAGGGGACATCCGAACACTGAAGCTTTCTTT.

This clone was detected once. This chain connects TRBV6-5 to TRBJ1-2; a weak D match, TRBD1 (5 bases). The CDR3 is 13 residues long. V was clipped by 6 bases and J by 1 base, with 9 bases between them. Per germline, CDR1 MNHEY and CDR2 SVGAGI. The CDR3 DNA reads TGTGCCAGCAGAATGGGGCTTAACTATGGCTACACCTTC. This translates into CASRMGLNYGYTF.

V and J are TRBV7-2 and TRBJ2-7; 11 positions agree with TRBD2. The CDR3 has 14 amino acids. V was pared by 5 bases and J by 2 bases, with 2 bases of the junction left unmatched. Germline V gives CDR1 SGHTA, CDR2 FQGNSA. As DNA, the CDR3 is TGTGCCAGCAGCGCTAGCGGGGGGACCTACGAGCAGTACTTC. This gives the protein CASSASGGTYEQYF.

V and J are TRBV5-1 and TRBJ2-1, with D possibly being TRBD1 (5 bases). Germline lookup yields CDR1 SGHRS and CDR2 YFSETQ. V lost 3 bases, J lost 1 base, and 11 bases lay in between. CDR3 length: 15 residues. The CDR3 is CASSSPGQSYNEQFF. The CDR3 bases are TGCGCCAGCAGCTCCCCAGGGCAATCCTACAATGAGCAGTTCTTC.

The rearrangement links TRBV7-2 to TRBJ2-1; possible D gene TRBD1, 5 bases. The CDR3 has 14 residues. The germline CDR1 and CDR2 sequences are SGHTA and FQGNSA. V was trimmed by 6 bases and J by 4 bases, leaving 13 bases between them. The CDR3 is CASRAVGAYNEQFF. The CDR3 nucleotides read TGTGCCAGCAGGGCTGTAGGGGCTTACAATGAGCAGTTCTTC.

This sequence joins TRBV9 and TRBJ1-2, with D perhaps matching TRBD1 (5 bases). The germline V gene has CDR1 SGDLS and CDR2 YYNGEE. There are 13 residues in the CDR3. V was pared by 6 bases and J by 0 bases, with 9 bases between. CDR3 bases: TGTGCCAGCACCAGGGAGGCTAACTATGGCTACACCTTC. Translated: CASTREANYGYTF.

This clone was picked up one time. The genes are TRBV10-3 and TRBJ1-5; 7 bases line up with TRBD1. Germline V CDR1 and CDR2: ENHRY, SYGVKD. The CDR3 contains 13 residues. The ends lost 9 bases at V and 3 bases at J; junction bases unmatched: 5. CDR3 nucleotide sequence: TGTGCCATTCCAGGGACAGACAATCAGCCCCAGCATTTT. This gives the protein CAIPGTDNQPQHF.

The chain recombines TRBV6-4 with TRBJ1-1; D is possibly TRBD1 (5 bases). The CDR3 totals 14 residues. The V end lost 4 bases, the J end lost 2 bases, and 11 bases lay between the germline ends. Germline V CDR1 and CDR2: MRHNA, SNTAGT. CDR3 nucleotide sequence: TGTGCCAGCAGTGCGGAGGGGAGAAACACTGAAGCTTTCTTT. Translated, it gives CASSAEGRNTEAFF.

This chain connects TRBV11-2 to TRBJ1-1; TRBD1 matches at 12 bases. Losses at the gene ends were 7 bases for V and 5 bases for J; bases not matched to a gene: 14. The CDR3 is 17 residues long. CDR1 and CDR2 from the germline V gene are SGHAT and FQNNGV. CDR3 loop: CASTKRPGQGAVTEAFF. The CDR3 nucleotides are TGTGCCAGCACCAAACGCCCGGGACAGGGGGCCGTGACTGAAGCTTTCTTT.

This chain connects TRBV18 to TRBJ1-2, with D possibly TRBD1 on 6 matching bases. This CDR3 is 14 amino acids long. CDR1 and CDR2 from the germline V gene are KGHSH and LQKENI. Trimming pared 3 bases from V and 6 bases from J, leaving 14 bases between. The CDR3 region is CASSPIGGADGYTF. The CDR3 DNA reads TGTGCCAGCTCACCCATCGGGGGGGCGGATGGCTACACCTTC.

This chain connects TRBV21-1 to TRBJ1-1; the table's D call, TRBD1, was not checked against the DNA. TRBV21-1 is a known pseudogene. CDR3 length equals 20 residues. CDR3 nucleotides: TGTGCCAGCAGCAAAGGCAGGGAGACAGGGAGGCTCCTTATGAACACTGAAGCTTTCTTT. It encodes CASSKGRETGRLLMNTEAFF.

V gene TRBV2 combines with J gene TRBJ2-5, with D possibly TRBD1 on 6 matching bases. CDR1 is SNHLY and CDR2 is FYNNEI in the germline V gene. Trimming cost V 6 bases and J 1 base, with 12 bases left between them. CDR3 size: 14 residues. The CDR3 reads CASRGRGSQETQYF. The CDR3 region has the DNA TGTGCCAGCAGAGGCAGGGGATCCCAAGAGACCCAGTACTTC.